This TCR beta chain was observed in a study of blood T cell repertoires in COVID-19. Study at large: Italy, Spain and the United States were the sources of the convalescent and acute COVID-19 samples. In each case, the material was cDNA or gDNA derived from T cells, B-cell-depleted T cells, or PBMCs.

The table came from immunoSEQ multiplex PCR; TCRdb's copy has only in-frame clones and leaves some out. This table holds a few hundred thousand clones, about 86% found once. Cohorts were based on clinical histories the participants reported. With 0 bases removed from V and 3 bases from J, the gap between germline ends came to 19 bases. The CDR3 extends over 18 amino acids. Germline V gene sequence: CDR1 LGHNA, CDR2 YNFKEQ. The receptor's source is a man aged 25 to 40 with acute COVID-19. Sequenced input: PBMCs or T cells enriched from blood (not recorded which). The chain couples TRBV4-2 to TRBJ2-3, with a possible D match to TRBD2 (7 bases). This chain's CDR3 is CASSQDPRGGGRTDTQYF. CDR3 coding DNA: TGTGCCAGCAGCCAAGACCCCCGAGGGGGGGGCCGAACAGATACGCAGTATTTT.